The source of this TCR beta chain is a study of T-cell reconstitution after alpha-beta-depleted transplantation in children. Unique molecular identifiers were used to barcode this TCRbeta library. From the PCR reads, TCRdb called clonotypes with MiXCR, one entry per CDR3 protein. The sample consists of about a million distinct CDR3 sequences, around 30% of them appearing once. This CDR3 has 16 amino acids. Unmatched junction bases numbered 5, after V lost 0 bases and J lost 4 bases. Overall study findings and caveats: T-cell numbers and diversity, one year after transplant, stemmed largely from T cells that were newly produced.

This clonotype was seen repeatedly, ten times or more. Its cognate antigen is unknown. The J gene is TRBJ2-5, the V gene TRBV12-3 or TRBV12-4; 10 bases map to TRBD2. This receptor was obtained from a boy under three years old who had a stem cell transplant for SCID, so the T cells may come from the graft donor. The material was PBMCs, mostly from graft donor cells, obtained 360 days after TCRalphabeta/CD19-depleted stem cell transplant. The CDR3 coding sequence is TGTGCCAGCAGTTTAGCTAGCGGGGGGTTGAGAGAGACCCAGTACTTC. Translated: CASSLASGGLRETQYF.